These 16 T cell receptor beta chains originate from one sample sequenced in a study of blood T cell repertoires in COVID-19. Sequencing used immunoSEQ multiplex PCR; TCRdb keeps in-frame clones, though not all of them. The profile shows 240,000 or so clones, about 90% of them singletons. Sequencing input: peripheral blood. The source is a woman between 25 and 40 years old who had recovered from COVID-19.

This clone was picked up one time. The chain is built from TRBV5-6 and TRBJ2-1; TRBD2 might be the D (7 bases). Trimming removed 2 bases from V and 9 bases from J, with 15 bases in between. The germline V gene encodes CDR1 SGHDT and CDR2 YYEEEE. The CDR3 runs 14 residues. This chain's CDR3 is CASSLGRGSGEQFF. The CDR3 DNA is TGTGCCAGCAGCTTAGGGAGGGGGTCCGGTGAGCAGTTCTTC.

The rearrangement uses TRBV5-4 and TRBJ2-7; 12 bases are shared with TRBD1. Germline CDR1 SGHNT, CDR2 YYREEE (reference sequence). The V and J ends lost 4 bases and 3 bases, in that order; junction bases with no gene match: 2. CDR3 size: 14 residues. The CDR3 sequence is CASSRDRGLYEQYF. The CDR3 DNA sequence: TGTGCCAGCAGCCGGGACAGGGGGCTCTACGAGCAGTACTTC.

This chain links TRBV18 with TRBJ2-1; 9 nucleotides line up with TRBD1. CDR1 is KGHSH and CDR2 is LQKENI in the germline V gene. CDR3 length: 15 residues. V shed 0 bases, J shed 4 bases, and the junction held 1 base outside the gene matches. The CDR3 sequence is CASSPPGQGYNEQFF. CDR3 DNA sequence: TGTGCCAGCTCACCACCGGGACAGGGATACAATGAGCAGTTCTTC.

The V gene is TRBV19, the J gene TRBJ1-5; 7 nucleotides agree with TRBD1. V lost 5 bases to trimming and J lost 7 bases; unmatched junction nucleotides: 5. CDR3 length: 13 residues. Germline CDR1 LNHDA, CDR2 SQIVND (reference sequence). This CDR3 is CASSLQGGQPQHF. CDR3 in DNA: TGTGCCAGTAGTCTCCAGGGGGGACAGCCCCAGCATTTT.

The chain links TRBV20-1 to TRBJ2-3; the match to TRBD2 covers 9 bases. J gave up 7 bases and V 3 bases, and 11 bases lay outside the gene matches. The CDR3 has 15 amino acids. Germline V gene data show CDR1 as DFQATT and CDR2 as SNEGSKA (reference sequence). The CDR3 loop is CSASSGGADTYTQYF. DNA of the CDR3: TGCAGTGCTAGTAGCGGGGGCGCCGATACCTATACGCAGTATTTT.

The chain uses TRBV13 and TRBJ2-7; the D is unclear. There are 14 residues in the CDR3. Germline V gives CDR1 PRHDT, CDR2 FYEKMQ (reference sequence). The germline V and J ends were trimmed by 0 bases and 6 bases, with 12 bases remaining between them. The CDR3 loop reads CASSLGRDSSEQYF. In DNA, the CDR3 is TGTGCCAGCAGCTTAGGACGCGACTCTTCCGAGCAGTACTTC.

The chain has TRBV2 and TRBJ2-7, with D uncertain. The germline V gene has CDR1 SNHLY and CDR2 FYNNEI. This CDR3 has 16 amino acids. V was shortened by 1 base and J by 6 bases, with 19 bases between the two germline ends. The CDR3 here is CASSEDRVLRPGEQYF. The CDR3 region has the DNA TGTGCCAGCAGTGAAGACCGGGTCCTCCGCCCCGGCGAGCAGTACTTC.

The rearrangement joins TRBV5-1 to TRBJ2-3; possibly TRBD2 for D (7 bases). Trimming left V 6 bases short and J 2 bases short, with 22 bases between. The CDR3 extends over 17 amino acids. Germline V lookup: CDR1 SGHRS, CDR2 YFSETQ. Written as DNA, the CDR3 is TGCGCCAGCATGAGCCGGGGGGCTCGGAAAGACACAGATACGCAGTATTTT. Amino acids: CASMSRGARKDTDTQYF.

This chain joins TRBV27 and TRBJ1-5; 12 bases map to TRBD1. Germline CDR1 reads MNHEY; CDR2 reads SMNVEV (reference sequence). The CDR3 totals 18 residues. V lost 2 bases, J lost 3 bases, and 8 bases stayed unmatched. The chain's CDR3 is CASSLGTGGSSTNQPQHF. In DNA form, the CDR3 reads TGTGCCAGCAGTTTAGGGACAGGGGGCAGTTCCACCAATCAGCCCCAGCATTTT.

This sequence joins TRBV5-4 and TRBJ2-2; TRBD2 is a possible D gene (6 bases). Germline V gene sequence: CDR1 SGHNT, CDR2 YYREEE (reference sequence). The CDR3 runs to 16 residues. Trimming removed 7 bases at V and 2 bases at J, with 18 bases between. In nucleotides, the CDR3 is TGTGCCAGCGGATTTATTGGGGGGTCCAACACCGGGGAGCTGTTTTTT. It yields the protein CASGFIGGSNTGELFF.

This clone came up once. V and J are TRBV9 and TRBJ2-2; TRBD2 is a possible D gene (5 bases). Germline values: CDR1 SGDLS, CDR2 YYNGEE. There are 17 residues in the CDR3. V lost 4 bases to trimming and J lost 6 bases, with 22 bases between them. CDR3 protein: CASSPGRDVFSAGELFF. DNA of the CDR3: TGTGCCAGCAGCCCAGGACGGGATGTCTTTTCCGCCGGGGAGCTGTTTTTT.

The gene calls are TRBV18 and TRBJ2-1; possible D gene TRBD2, 6 bases. CDR1 KGHSH and CDR2 LQKENI come from the germline V gene. V was shortened by 4 bases and J by 7 bases, with 17 bases between the two germline ends. The CDR3 runs 15 residues. The CDR3 nucleotides read TGTGCCAGCTCACGCGGGACCCTTTCCGGGAATGAGCAGTTCTTC. Its translation: CASSRGTLSGNEQFF.

The chain links TRBV29-1 to TRBJ2-7; D may be TRBD2 (6 bases). The CDR3 covers 13 residues. V lost 0 bases and J 3 bases, leaving 9 bases between the germline ends. Per germline, CDR1 SQVTM and CDR2 ANQGSEA. The CDR3 bases are TGCAGCGTTGAAGATCAGGGACTCTACGAGCAGTACTTC. Encoded protein: CSVEDQGLYEQYF.

V is TRBV30 and J is TRBJ1-6, with TRBD1 identical over 7 bases. Trimming cost V 0 bases and J 7 bases; bases outside gene matches: 3. This CDR3 has 14 amino acids. Germline V gives CDR1 GTSNPN, CDR2 SVGIG (reference sequence). CDR3 nucleotides: TGTGCCTGGAGTGTAGGGACAGAAAATTCACCCCTCCACTTT. Translating it yields CAWSVGTENSPLHF. Full variable domain (missing parts from reference TRBV30 and TRBJ1-6): SQTIHQWPATLVQPVGSPLSLECTVEGTSNPNLYWYRQAAGRGLQLLFYSVGIGQISSEVPQNLSASRPQDRQFILSSKKLLLSDSGFYLCAWSVGTENSPLHFGNGTRLTVT.

This sequence joins TRBV7-8 and TRBJ1-5, with D possibly matching TRBD1 (6 bases). The CDR3 length is 16 residues. Trimming took off 7 bases at V and 0 bases at J, with 16 bases between the two ends. Germline lookup yields CDR1 SGHVS and CDR2 FQNEAQ. The CDR3 region is CASKLGGRGSNQPQHF. The CDR3 DNA is TGTGCCAGCAAGCTAGGGGGAAGAGGTAGCAATCAGCCCCAGCATTTT.

This rearrangement joins TRBV7-3 to TRBJ1-6; D is possibly TRBD1 (6 bases). CDR1 and CDR2 (germline): SGHTA, FQGTGA. V lost 2 bases and J lost 7, with 12 bases in between. The CDR3 extends over 15 amino acids. The CDR3 is CASSLGPGENSPLHF. In nucleotides, the CDR3 is TGTGCCAGCAGCTTAGGCCCAGGGGAAAATTCACCCCTCCACTTT.